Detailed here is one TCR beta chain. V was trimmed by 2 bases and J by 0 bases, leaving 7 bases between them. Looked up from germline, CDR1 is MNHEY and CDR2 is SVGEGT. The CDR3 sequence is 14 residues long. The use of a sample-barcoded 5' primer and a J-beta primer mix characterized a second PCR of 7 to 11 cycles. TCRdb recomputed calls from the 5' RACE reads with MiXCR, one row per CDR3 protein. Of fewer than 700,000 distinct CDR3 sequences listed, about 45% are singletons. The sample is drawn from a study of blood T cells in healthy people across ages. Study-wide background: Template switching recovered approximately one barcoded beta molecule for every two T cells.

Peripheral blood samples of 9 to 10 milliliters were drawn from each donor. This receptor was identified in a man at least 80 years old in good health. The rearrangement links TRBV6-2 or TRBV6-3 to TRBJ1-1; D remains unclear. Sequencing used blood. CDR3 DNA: TGTGCCAGCAGTTACAAGGTTTTGAACACTGAAGCTTTCTTT. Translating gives CASSYKVLNTEAFF.